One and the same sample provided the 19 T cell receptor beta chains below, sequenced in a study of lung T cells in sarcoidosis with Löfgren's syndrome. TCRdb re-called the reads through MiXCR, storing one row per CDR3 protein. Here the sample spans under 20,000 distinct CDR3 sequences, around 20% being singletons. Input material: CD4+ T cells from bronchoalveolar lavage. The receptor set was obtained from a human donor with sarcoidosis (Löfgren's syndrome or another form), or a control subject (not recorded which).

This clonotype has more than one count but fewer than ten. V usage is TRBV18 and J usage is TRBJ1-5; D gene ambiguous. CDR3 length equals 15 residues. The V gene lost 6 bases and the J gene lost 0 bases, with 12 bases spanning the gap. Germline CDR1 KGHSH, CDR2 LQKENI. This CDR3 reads CASSPDSNSNQPQHF. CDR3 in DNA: TGTGCCAGCTCCCCGGACTCAAATAGCAATCAGCCCCAGCATTTT.

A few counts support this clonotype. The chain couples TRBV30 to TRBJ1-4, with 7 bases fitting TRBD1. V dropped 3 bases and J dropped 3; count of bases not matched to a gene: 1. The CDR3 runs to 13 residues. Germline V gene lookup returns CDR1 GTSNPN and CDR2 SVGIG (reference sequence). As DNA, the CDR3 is TGTGCCTGGAGGGGACAGCCTAATGAAAAACTGTTTTTT. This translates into CAWRGQPNEKLFF.

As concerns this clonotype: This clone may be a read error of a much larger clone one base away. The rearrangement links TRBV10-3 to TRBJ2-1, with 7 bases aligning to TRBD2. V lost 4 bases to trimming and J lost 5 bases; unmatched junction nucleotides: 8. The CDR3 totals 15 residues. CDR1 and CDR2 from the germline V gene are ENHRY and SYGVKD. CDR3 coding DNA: TGTGCCATCAGTGGGTTCCGCGGGGGAGACAATGAGCAGTTCTTC. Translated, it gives CAISGFRGGDNEQFF.

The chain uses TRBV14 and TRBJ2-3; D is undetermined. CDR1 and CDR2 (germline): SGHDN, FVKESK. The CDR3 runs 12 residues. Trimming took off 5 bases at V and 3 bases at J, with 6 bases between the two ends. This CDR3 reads CASSTFTDTQYF. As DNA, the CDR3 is TGTGCCAGCAGCACCTTTACAGATACGCAGTATTTT.

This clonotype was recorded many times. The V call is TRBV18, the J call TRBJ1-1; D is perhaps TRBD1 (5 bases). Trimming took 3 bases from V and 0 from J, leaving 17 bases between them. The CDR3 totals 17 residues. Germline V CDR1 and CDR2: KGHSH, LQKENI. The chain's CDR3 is CASSPSFLGEMNTEAFF. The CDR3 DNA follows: TGTGCCAGCTCACCGTCATTCTTGGGGGAAATGAACACTGAAGCTTTCTTT.

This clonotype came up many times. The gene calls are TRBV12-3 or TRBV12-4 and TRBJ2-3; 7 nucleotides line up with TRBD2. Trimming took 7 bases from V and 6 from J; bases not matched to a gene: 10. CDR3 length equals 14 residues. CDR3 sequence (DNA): TGTGCCAGCACCCGTGACGGACTAGTGGATACGCAGTATTTT. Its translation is CASTRDGLVDTQYF.

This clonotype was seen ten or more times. DNA of the CDR3: TGTGCCAGCAGTCAGATCGGGGGTGGGGCCAACGTCCTGACTTTC. This gives the protein CASSQIGGGANVLTF. The V gene is TRBV28, the J gene TRBJ2-6; weak D call: TRBD2 (6 bases). This CDR3 has 15 amino acids. Germline CDR1 is MDHEN and CDR2 is SYDVKM. V was shortened by 5 bases and J by 3 bases, with 11 bases between the two germline ends.

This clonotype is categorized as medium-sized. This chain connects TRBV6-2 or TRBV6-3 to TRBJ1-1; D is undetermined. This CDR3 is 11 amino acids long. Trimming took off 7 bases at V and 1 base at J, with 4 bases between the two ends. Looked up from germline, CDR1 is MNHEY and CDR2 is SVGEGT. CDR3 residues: CASKENTEAFF. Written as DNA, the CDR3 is TGTGCCAGCAAGGAGAACACTGAAGCTTTCTTT.

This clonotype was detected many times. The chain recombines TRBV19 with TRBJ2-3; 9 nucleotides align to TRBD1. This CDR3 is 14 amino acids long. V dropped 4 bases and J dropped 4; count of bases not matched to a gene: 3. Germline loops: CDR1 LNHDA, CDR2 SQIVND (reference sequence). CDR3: CASSNNRGPDTQYF. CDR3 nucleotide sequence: TGTGCCAGTAGTAATAACAGGGGGCCAGATACGCAGTATTTT.

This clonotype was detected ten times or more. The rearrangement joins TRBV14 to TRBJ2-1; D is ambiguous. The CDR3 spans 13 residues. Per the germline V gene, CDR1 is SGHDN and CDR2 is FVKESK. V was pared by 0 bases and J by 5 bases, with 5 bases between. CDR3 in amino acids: CASSQDRDNEQFF. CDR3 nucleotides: TGTGCCAGCAGCCAAGATAGGGACAATGAGCAGTTCTTC.

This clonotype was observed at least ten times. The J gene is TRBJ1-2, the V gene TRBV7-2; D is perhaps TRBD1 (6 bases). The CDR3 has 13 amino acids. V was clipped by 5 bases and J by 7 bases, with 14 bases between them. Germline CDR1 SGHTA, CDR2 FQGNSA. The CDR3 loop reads CASSITGLGGYTF. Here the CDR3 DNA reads TGTGCCAGCAGCATTACAGGGCTCGGTGGCTACACCTTC.

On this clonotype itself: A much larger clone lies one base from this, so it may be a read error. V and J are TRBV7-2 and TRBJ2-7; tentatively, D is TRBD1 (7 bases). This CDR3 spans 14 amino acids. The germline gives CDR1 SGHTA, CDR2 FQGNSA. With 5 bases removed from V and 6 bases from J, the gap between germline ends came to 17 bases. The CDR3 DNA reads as TGTGCCAGCAGCGGCCGCACAGGGGAGGTCGAGCAGTACTTC. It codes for CASSGRTGEVEQYF.

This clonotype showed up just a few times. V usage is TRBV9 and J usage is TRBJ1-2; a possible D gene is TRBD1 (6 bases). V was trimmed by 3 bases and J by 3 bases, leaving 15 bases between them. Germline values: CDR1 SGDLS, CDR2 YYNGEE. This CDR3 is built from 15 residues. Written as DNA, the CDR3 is TGTGCCAGCAGCGCCCGGGACACTGGGCACTATGGCTACACCTTC. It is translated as CASSARDTGHYGYTF.

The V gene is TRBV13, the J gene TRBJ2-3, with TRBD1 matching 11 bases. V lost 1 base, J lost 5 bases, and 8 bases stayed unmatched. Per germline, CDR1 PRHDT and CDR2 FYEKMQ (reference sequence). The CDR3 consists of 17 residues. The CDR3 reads CASSLAPGQGEIDTQYF. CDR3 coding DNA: TGTGCCAGCAGCTTAGCCCCGGGACAGGGGGAAATAGATACGCAGTATTTT.

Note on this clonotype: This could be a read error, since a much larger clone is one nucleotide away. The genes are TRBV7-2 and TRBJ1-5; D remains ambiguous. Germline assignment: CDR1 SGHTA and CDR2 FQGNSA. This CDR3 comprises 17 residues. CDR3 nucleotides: TGTGCCAGCAGCTTATACGCAGGCGCTTATAGCAATCAGCCCCAGCGTTTT. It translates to CASSLYAGAYSNQPQRF.

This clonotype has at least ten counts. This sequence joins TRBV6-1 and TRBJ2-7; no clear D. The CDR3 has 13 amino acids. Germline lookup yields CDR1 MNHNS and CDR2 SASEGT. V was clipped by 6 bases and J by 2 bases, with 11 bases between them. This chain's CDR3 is CASSPTEPYEQYF. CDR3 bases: TGTGCCAGCAGCCCTACAGAACCCTACGAGCAGTACTTC.

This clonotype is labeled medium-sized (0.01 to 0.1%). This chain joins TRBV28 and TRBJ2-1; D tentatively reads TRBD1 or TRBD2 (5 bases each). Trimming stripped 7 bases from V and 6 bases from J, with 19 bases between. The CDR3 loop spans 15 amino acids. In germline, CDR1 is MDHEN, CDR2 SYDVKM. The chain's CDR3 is CASTPARDGINEQFF. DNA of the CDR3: TGTGCCAGCACCCCCGCGAGGGACGGGATCAATGAGCAGTTCTTC.

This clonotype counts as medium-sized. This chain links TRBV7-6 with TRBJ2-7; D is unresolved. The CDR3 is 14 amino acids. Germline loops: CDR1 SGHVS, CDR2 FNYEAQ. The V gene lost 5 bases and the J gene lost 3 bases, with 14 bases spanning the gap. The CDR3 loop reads CASSRFSNSYEQYF. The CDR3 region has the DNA TGTGCCAGCAGCCGATTTAGTAACAGCTACGAGCAGTACTTC.

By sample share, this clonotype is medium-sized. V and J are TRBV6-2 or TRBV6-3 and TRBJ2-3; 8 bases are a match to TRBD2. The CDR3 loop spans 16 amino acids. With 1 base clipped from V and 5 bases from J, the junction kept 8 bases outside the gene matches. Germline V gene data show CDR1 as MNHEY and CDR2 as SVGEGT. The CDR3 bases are TGTGCCAGCAGTTACTGGAGCGGGAGAGTCGGAGATACGCAGTATTTT. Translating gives CASSYWSGRVGDTQYF.